This TCR beta chain was identified during a study of blood T cell repertoires in COVID-19. The CDR3 totals 15 residues. Germline values: CDR1 SGDLS, CDR2 YYNGEE. V was cut by 0 bases and J by 0 bases, with 7 bases left in between. The table came from immunoSEQ multiplex PCR; TCRdb's copy has only in-frame clones and leaves some out. The table lists 200,000 to 250,000 clones, 86% of them singletons. This chain connects TRBV9 to TRBJ2-1; the D gene is possibly TRBD2 (5 bases). Input material: peripheral blood. The sequence was collected from a woman aged 45-60 years with COVID-19, enrolled during active disease. DNA of the CDR3: TGTGCCAGCAGCGTAGAGCGGTCCTCCTACAATGAGCAGTTCTTC. It translates to CASSVERSSYNEQFF.